The 5 T cell receptor beta chains presented below share a single source sample, sequenced in a study of metastatic and nonmetastatic thyroid tumors. From the PCR reads, TCRdb re-called clones with MiXCR. The sample records some 20,000 clones, roughly 38% being singletons. There were no patients who had received any treatment before thyroid surgery. Sequenced: tumor tissue. The receptors here all came from a female donor with papillary thyroid cancer or a benign thyroid nodule (not recorded which). Some clones in this sample may be carry-over from other donors' samples.

The chain carries TRBV20-1 and TRBJ2-7; 9 bases map to TRBD1. J lost 3 bases, V lost 3 bases, and 6 bases had no gene match. The CDR3 loop spans 14 amino acids. The germline gives CDR1 DFQATT, CDR2 SNEGSKA (reference sequence). The CDR3 bases are TGCAGTGCTAGGTTGACAGGGGGAATCTACGAGCAGTACTTC. Protein: CSARLTGGIYEQYF.

Written as DNA, the CDR3 is TGTGCCAGCAGCTCCCAACTAGCGGGACACTACAATGAGCAGTTCTTC. It encodes CASSSQLAGHYNEQFF. This rearrangement joins TRBV5-4 to TRBJ2-1; 10 bases agree with TRBD2. CDR1 SGHNT and CDR2 YYREEE come from the germline V gene (reference sequence). The CDR3 consists of 16 residues. After removal of 3 bases from V and 3 bases from J, the junction contained 6 bases not matched to a gene.

The chain is built from TRBV12-3 or TRBV12-4 and TRBJ1-1; D is ambiguous. The CDR3 extends over 13 amino acids. The ends were cut back, 1 base at V and 4 bases at J, with 7 bases in the middle. CDR3 sequence: CASSLGGFTEAFF. The CDR3 nucleotides are TGTGCCAGCAGTTTAGGCGGTTTCACTGAAGCTTTCTTT.

Only a few counts were recorded for this clone. V is TRBV28 and J is TRBJ1-4, with 8 positions matching TRBD1. This CDR3 comprises 15 residues. Germline assignment: CDR1 MDHEN and CDR2 SYDVKM. Trimming at V came to 2 bases and at J to 8 bases, leaving 7 bases not matched to a gene. The CDR3 spells CASSLGQGYREKLFF. The CDR3 region has the DNA TGTGCCAGCAGTTTAGGACAGGGCTATCGGGAAAAACTGTTTTTT. Complete variable domain (other parts from reference TRBV28 and TRBJ1-4): DVKVTQSSRYLVKRTGEKVFLECVQDMDHENMFWYRQDPGLGLRLIYFSYDVKMKEKGDIPEGYSVSREKKERFSLILESASTNQTSMYLCASSLGQGYREKLFFGSGTQLSVL.

This clone has more than one count but fewer than ten. The CDR3 nucleotides are TGTGCCAGTATGGACAGGACCTCCTATAATTCACCCCTCCACTTT. This sequence encodes CASMDRTSYNSPLHF. The gene calls are TRBV19 and TRBJ1-6, with TRBD1 matching over 7 bases. This CDR3 region has 15 residues. V lost 7 bases and J lost 0; bases outside the gene matches: 3. Germline assignment: CDR1 LNHDA and CDR2 SQIVND (reference sequence).